Listed here are 24 T cell receptor beta chains from one sample, sequenced in a study of T cells in Graves' hyperthyroidism and ophthalmopathy. Amplification of TCR beta CDR3 regions was performed using RNA transcripts as template. RT-PCR in the first round (using the HTBI primer set) targeted the TCR CDR3. MiXCR was run by TCRdb on the multiplex PCR reads, yielding one entry per CDR3 protein. The data show about 400,000 distinct CDR3 sequences, 15% to 17% seen once. Sequenced input: blood. The receptors shown here come from a woman younger than 30 with Graves' hyperthyroidism that later progressed to Graves' ophthalmopathy.

This clonotype was seen repeatedly, ten times or more. The chain combines TRBV29-1 with TRBJ2-1; the D is unclear. The length of the CDR3 is 10 residues. Looked up from germline, CDR1 is SQVTM and CDR2 is ANQGSEA. V was pared by 4 bases and J by 7 bases, with 5 bases between. The CDR3 sequence: CSVAQNEQFF. In nucleotides, the CDR3 is TGCAGCGTTGCCCAAAATGAGCAGTTCTTC.

There are many counts of this clonotype. The chain uses TRBV18 and TRBJ2-3; D gene uncertain. In germline, CDR1 is KGHSH, CDR2 LQKENI. Trimming stripped 2 bases from V and 5 bases from J, with 2 bases between. This CDR3 is built from 11 residues. This CDR3 is CASSPKDTQYF. Written as DNA, the CDR3 is TGTGCCAGCTCACCAAAAGATACGCAGTATTTT.

This clonotype has a count of ten or more. The CDR3 is CASSPARGGTSTDTQYF. In DNA form, the CDR3 reads TGTGCCAGCAGTCCAGCTCGGGGCGGAACTAGCACAGATACGCAGTATTTT. This sequence joins TRBV28 and TRBJ2-3; either TRBD1 or TRBD2 may supply D (5 bases each). Germline V gives CDR1 MDHEN, CDR2 SYDVKM. The CDR3 extends over 17 amino acids. V lost 5 bases and J 0 bases, leaving 18 bases between the germline ends.

This clonotype was recorded a few times. The rearrangement joins TRBV20-1 to TRBJ2-5; 12 bases match TRBD2. V lost 5 bases to trimming and J lost 4 bases; unmatched junction nucleotides: 5. Germline V CDR1 and CDR2: DFQATT, SNEGSKA (reference sequence). The CDR3 runs 14 residues. The CDR3: CSALGLAGRETQYF. In DNA form, the CDR3 reads TGCAGTGCTCTAGGACTAGCGGGAAGAGAGACCCAGTACTTC.

In this sample, this clonotype turned up many times. The rearrangement joins TRBV7-2 to TRBJ1-1; D call uncertain. The CDR3 is 14 residues long. Germline CDR1 and CDR2: SGHTA and FQGNSA. Trimming left V 0 bases short and J 2 bases short, with 7 bases between. The CDR3 protein is CASSLAGPNTEAFF. The CDR3 region has the DNA TGTGCCAGCAGCTTAGCGGGCCCCAACACTGAAGCTTTCTTT.

This clonotype showed up many times. CDR3 region: CASSVSTGGNTEAFF. DNA for the CDR3: TGTGCCAGCAGTGTCTCTACAGGGGGCAATACTGAAGCTTTCTTT. This chain joins TRBV2 and TRBJ1-1; 9 bases fit TRBD1. V trimming: 4 bases; J trimming: 5 bases; junction bases outside the gene matches: 8. The length of the CDR3 is 15 residues. CDR1 and CDR2 from the germline V gene are SNHLY and FYNNEI.

This clonotype was seen ten or more times. This chain connects TRBV3-1 to TRBJ2-5; D gene unclear. Germline CDR1 LGHDT, CDR2 YNNKEL (reference sequence). The CDR3 spans 15 residues. V was pared by 1 base and J by 2 bases, with 11 bases between. This chain's CDR3 is CASSQGASLQETQYF. As DNA, the CDR3 is TGTGCCAGCAGCCAAGGTGCCAGCTTACAAGAGACCCAGTACTTC.

This clonotype was picked up many times. This chain links TRBV7-6 with TRBJ2-1; D remains ambiguous. In germline, CDR1 is SGHVS, CDR2 FNYEAQ. The germline V and J ends were trimmed by 1 base and 2 bases, with 6 bases remaining between them. The CDR3 covers 14 residues. The CDR3 DNA reads as TGTGCCAGCAGCTTAGAGGGCCCCTACAATGAGCAGTTCTTC. As protein: CASSLEGPYNEQFF. Based on the CDR3 plus reference TRBV7-6 and TRBJ2-1, the full variable domain is GAGVSQSPRYKVTKRGQDVALRCDPISGHVSLYWYRQALGQGPEFLTYFNYEAQQDKSGLPNDRFSAERPEGSISTLTIQRTEQRDSAMYRCASSLEGPYNEQFFGPGTRLTVL.

Many counts were recorded for this clonotype. The rearrangement joins TRBV28 to TRBJ1-5; D is uncertain. In germline, CDR1 is MDHEN, CDR2 SYDVKM. The CDR3 spans 14 residues. Trimming left V 7 bases short and J 6 bases short, with 16 bases between. CDR3 DNA: TGTGCCAGCAATGATGGCGCCTCAGGTCAGCCCCAGCATTTT. Residues: CASNDGASGQPQHF.

This clonotype was seen only once. This chain links TRBV3-1 with TRBJ2-2, with 7 nucleotides matching TRBD2. V was pared by 5 bases and J by 6 bases, with 6 bases of the junction left unmatched. Per the germline V gene, CDR1 is LGHDT and CDR2 is YNNKEL (reference sequence). The CDR3 has 14 amino acids. The CDR3 is CASSSRTRAGELFF. The CDR3 DNA reads TGTGCCAGCAGCTCCAGGACTAGGGCCGGGGAGCTGTTTTTT.

This clonotype was recorded at least ten times. The chain employs TRBV11-3 and TRBJ2-2; no clear D. The CDR3 totals 20 residues. Germline CDR1 reads SGHNT; CDR2 reads YENEEA. The germline V and J ends were trimmed by 0 bases and 0 bases, with 20 bases remaining between them. The CDR3 DNA reads as TGTGCCAGCAGCTTAGATTACGCGGTGTCACCATCTACGAACACCGGGGAGCTGTTTTTT. Encoded protein: CASSLDYAVSPSTNTGELFF.

The V and J genes are TRBV3-1 and TRBJ2-3; 14 nucleotides match TRBD2. The CDR3 is 20 amino acids. The V and J ends lost 0 bases and 0 bases, in that order; junction bases with no gene match: 8. Germline CDR1 and CDR2: LGHDT and YNNKEL (reference sequence). CDR3 region: CASSQDPVTSGRESTDTQYF. CDR3 nucleotides: TGTGCCAGCAGCCAAGATCCGGTGACTAGCGGGAGGGAGAGCACAGATACGCAGTATTTT.

This clonotype was recorded many times. This sequence joins TRBV11-2 and TRBJ2-7; weak D call: TRBD1 (6 bases). The CDR3 consists of 16 residues. The germline V and J ends were trimmed by 5 bases and 2 bases, with 19 bases remaining between them. Looked up from germline, CDR1 is SGHAT and CDR2 is FQNNGV. In nucleotides, the CDR3 is TGTGCCAGCAGCCCCCTCCTGGGGACAATTGCCTACGAGCAGTACTTC. Protein product: CASSPLLGTIAYEQYF. The variable domain in full, with the rest retrieved from reference TRBV11-2 and TRBJ2-7, is EAGVAQSPRYKIIEKRQSVAFWCNPISGHATLYWYQQILGQGPKLLIQFQNNGVVDDSQLPKDRFSAERLKGVDSTLKIQPAKLEDSAVYLCASSPLLGTIAYEQYFGPGTRLTVT.

This clonotype was counted ten times or more. This chain uses TRBV4-1 with TRBJ2-5; D is unresolved. The V gene lost 1 base and the J gene lost 2 bases, with 5 bases spanning the gap. CDR3 length: 13 amino acids. Germline V CDR1 and CDR2: MGHRA, YSYEKL. Here the CDR3 DNA reads TGCGCCAGCAGCCAAGGCGCACAAGAGACCCAGTACTTC. Amino acid sequence: CASSQGAQETQYF.

The rearrangement uses TRBV6-1 and TRBJ1-5, with D hard to call. Trimming stripped 1 base from V and 3 bases from J, with 7 bases between. The CDR3 length is 14 residues. Germline V CDR1 and CDR2: MNHNS, SASEGT. CDR3 nucleotide sequence: TGTGCCAGCAGTGAAGAAGACTACAATCAGCCCCAGCATTTT. Translated, it gives CASSEEDYNQPQHF.

This clonotype was observed a single time. The V and J genes are TRBV4-1 and TRBJ2-7; the match to TRBD2 covers 8 bases. After removal of 0 bases from V and 4 bases from J, the junction contained 5 bases not matched to a gene. The CDR3 sequence is 15 residues long. Germline V gene data show CDR1 as MGHRA and CDR2 as YSYEKL. In DNA form, the CDR3 reads TGCGCCAGCAGCCAAGAGGCGGGAGGAGGATACGAGCAGTACTTC. Protein product: CASSQEAGGGYEQYF.

V and J are TRBV7-8 and TRBJ2-5, with TRBD2 matching 9 bases. Looked up from germline, CDR1 is SGHVS and CDR2 is FQNEAQ. The CDR3 runs to 18 residues. With 4 bases clipped from V and 4 bases from J, the junction kept 16 bases outside the gene matches. The CDR3 protein is CASSSYLAGEAVGETQYF. The CDR3 nucleotides read TGTGCCAGCAGCTCCTACTTAGCGGGAGAGGCGGTGGGAGAGACCCAGTACTTC. The full variable domain, rest sourced from reference TRBV7-8 and TRBJ2-5, is GAGVSQSPRYKVAKRGQDVALRCDPISGHVSLFWYQQALGQGPEFLTYFQNEAQLDKSGLPSDRFFAERPEGSVSTLKIQRTQQEDSAVYLCASSSYLAGEAVGETQYFGPGTRLLVL.

The genes are TRBV2 and TRBJ1-4, with D possibly being TRBD1 (5 bases). CDR1 SNHLY and CDR2 FYNNEI come from the germline V gene. The germline V and J ends were trimmed by 6 bases and 8 bases, with 13 bases remaining between them. This CDR3 spans 13 amino acids. The CDR3 reads CASRSDSREKLFF. CDR3 in DNA: TGTGCCAGCAGATCAGACAGTAGAGAAAAACTGTTTTTT.

This chain joins TRBV28 and TRBJ1-4; possibly TRBD1 for D (5 bases). V lost 4 bases and J 4 bases, leaving 13 bases between the germline ends. Germline CDR1 is MDHEN and CDR2 is SYDVKM. The CDR3 totals 15 residues. The CDR3 DNA reads as TGTGCCAGCAGTTCCCCAGGGTCTCTTAATGAAAAACTGTTTTTT. Residues: CASSSPGSLNEKLFF.

This clonotype was seen more than once but under ten times. J is TRBJ2-5 and V is TRBV5-1; the match to TRBD2 covers 13 bases. Unmatched junction bases numbered 1, after V lost 1 base and J lost 4 bases. Germline V gene lookup returns CDR1 SGHRS and CDR2 YFSETQ. The length of the CDR3 is 15 residues. The CDR3 reads CASSLTSGRGETQYF. CDR3 DNA sequence: TGCGCCAGCAGCTTGACTAGCGGGAGGGGAGAGACCCAGTACTTC.

This chain joins TRBV11-3 and TRBJ2-1; a possible D gene is TRBD2 (6 bases). Trimming took 1 base from V and 6 from J, leaving 13 bases between them. Germline V CDR1 and CDR2: SGHNT, YENEEA. This CDR3 is built from 15 residues. CDR3 protein: CASSLARGNINEQFF. The CDR3 DNA is TGTGCCAGCAGCTTAGCCCGCGGGAATATCAATGAGCAGTTCTTC.

The V call is TRBV9, the J call TRBJ2-1; 9 bases are a match to TRBD2. V lost 0 bases, J lost 7 bases, and 5 bases stayed unmatched. Germline V gives CDR1 SGDLS, CDR2 YYNGEE. The CDR3 contains 15 residues. The CDR3 region is CASSVGLAGLNEQFF. CDR3 sequence (DNA): TGTGCCAGCAGCGTAGGTCTAGCGGGACTAAATGAGCAGTTCTTC.

CDR3 residues: CSAIRDSTGELFF. The CDR3 nucleotides are TGCAGTGCTATCCGGGACTCAACCGGGGAGCTGTTTTTT. The chain combines TRBV20-1 with TRBJ2-2; D is perhaps TRBD2 (6 bases). Germline CDR1 DFQATT, CDR2 SNEGSKA (reference sequence). The CDR3 consists of 13 residues. The V gene lost 4 bases and the J gene lost 5 bases, with 11 bases spanning the gap.

V and J are TRBV29-1 and TRBJ1-1; no clear D. Germline loops: CDR1 SQVTM, CDR2 ANQGSEA. V shed 6 bases and J shed 0 bases, with 8 bases lying between them. The length of the CDR3 is 12 residues. CDR3 coding DNA: TGCAGCGTGGGAGGGCTGAACACTGAAGCTTTCTTT. Protein product: CSVGGLNTEAFF.